A single sample gave rise to the 32 T cell receptor beta chains below, sequenced in a study of blood T cell repertoires in COVID-19. Data came from immunoSEQ multiplex PCR; TCRdb stores just in-frame clones and leaves some out. The table includes 100,000 to 140,000 clones, about 90% detected once. Input material: peripheral blood. The source is a man aged 40-49 years with active or convalescent COVID-19.

The chain has TRBV3-1 (or the pseudogene TRBV3-2) and TRBJ1-2; 7 nucleotides match TRBD1. The CDR3 loop spans 15 amino acids. CDR1 is LGHDT, CDR2 YNNKEL, per germline (reference sequence). Trimming took 1 base from V and 4 from J; bases not matched to a gene: 6. The CDR3 bases are TGTGCCAGCAGCCAAGTTTTGGGGGACAGCTATGGCTACACCTTC. It specifies CASSQVLGDSYGYTF.

The V call is TRBV27, the J call TRBJ2-7, with 9 bases fitting TRBD2. The CDR3 has 16 amino acids. The germline V gene encodes CDR1 MNHEY and CDR2 SMNVEV (reference sequence). V lost 7 bases to trimming and J lost 3 bases; unmatched junction nucleotides: 13. CDR3 nucleotide sequence: TGTGCCAGCACCGCCAAACCGGGACTAGCCTTCTACGAGCAGTACTTC. Encoded protein: CASTAKPGLAFYEQYF.

CDR3 in amino acids: CASSLSTGPKETQYF. CDR3 in DNA: TGTGCCAGCAGTTTATCTACAGGGCCCAAAGAGACCCAGTACTTC. The chain uses TRBV28 and TRBJ2-5; TRBD1 might be the D (6 bases). CDR3 size: 15 residues. Germline V CDR1 and CDR2: MDHEN, SYDVKM. V shed 1 base and J shed 3 bases, with 12 bases lying between them.

The chain links TRBV7-9 to TRBJ2-1, with a weak D call TRBD2 (5 bases). The V and J ends lost 0 bases and 9 bases respectively, with 12 bases between them. Per the germline V gene, CDR1 is SEHNR and CDR2 is FQNEAQ (reference sequence). The CDR3 totals 14 residues. In DNA, the CDR3 is TGTGCCAGCAGCTTAGCCCTGGAGGTTACTGAGCAGTTCTTC. This translates into CASSLALEVTEQFF. The full variable domain, its missing parts supplied by reference TRBV7-9 and TRBJ2-1, is DTGVSQNPRHKITKRGQNVTFRCDPISEHNRLYWYRQTLGQGPEFLTYFQNEAQLEKSRLLSDRFSAERPKGSFSTLEIQRTEQGDSAMYLCASSLALEVTEQFFGPGTRLTVL.

The sample holds a few counts of this clone. V usage is TRBV10-3 and J usage is TRBJ1-5, with D hard to call. Germline values: CDR1 ENHRY, CDR2 SYGVKD. This CDR3 is 12 amino acids long. Trimming shortened V by 10 bases and J by 1 base, and 8 bases separated the two germline ends. The CDR3 DNA reads TGTGCCAGCGGTCGCAGCAATCAGCCCCAGCATTTT. It translates to CASGRSNQPQHF.

The V call is TRBV6-5, the J call TRBJ1-4; TRBD1 aligns across 7 bases. CDR1 and CDR2 from the germline V gene are MNHEY and SVGAGI. J was trimmed by 8 bases and V by 5 bases; bases with no gene match: 8. The CDR3 consists of 14 residues. The DNA for the CDR3 is TGTGCCAGCAGTCGCTCCCGGACAGGCGAAAAACTGTTTTTT. Encoded protein: CASSRSRTGEKLFF.

The gene calls are TRBV28 and TRBJ2-5, with D possibly TRBD2 on 6 matching bases. This CDR3 comprises 15 residues. Germline V gene sequence: CDR1 MDHEN, CDR2 SYDVKM. With 2 bases removed from V and 7 bases from J, the gap between germline ends came to 17 bases. The CDR3 DNA follows: TGTGCCAGCAGTTTACCCGGGACTCTTTCTCGGACCCAGTACTTC. Its translation is CASSLPGTLSRTQYF.

The chain uses TRBV28 and TRBJ1-2; 10 bases fit TRBD1. Germline CDR1 MDHEN, CDR2 SYDVKM. The CDR3 loop spans 14 amino acids. V was clipped by 5 bases and J by 8 bases; unmatched bases: 8. CDR3 DNA sequence: TGTGCCAGCAGTCCACCGGGACAGGGGACCGGCTACACCTTC. This translates into CASSPPGQGTGYTF.

The J gene is TRBJ2-6, the V gene TRBV25-1; 7 bases agree with TRBD1. V was clipped by 4 bases and J by 2 bases; unmatched bases: 2. The germline V gene encodes CDR1 MGHDK and CDR2 SYGVNS. The CDR3 runs 15 residues. The CDR3 protein is CASSGDRAGANVLTF. CDR3 nucleotide sequence: TGTGCCAGCAGTGGCGACAGGGCTGGGGCCAACGTCCTGACTTTC.

In its sample, this clone was seen a few times. The gene calls are TRBV7-3 and TRBJ1-2, with 7 positions matching TRBD1. The CDR3 has 15 amino acids. J lost 5 bases, V lost 2 bases, and 8 bases had no gene match. Looked up from germline, CDR1 is SGHTA and CDR2 is FQGTGA. The CDR3 is CASSLGGGGVYGYTF. DNA for the CDR3: TGTGCCAGCAGCTTAGGTGGAGGGGGCGTTTATGGCTACACCTTC.

The chain is built from TRBV4-3 and TRBJ2-2; 9 positions agree with TRBD2. The ends lost 4 bases at V and 6 bases at J; junction bases unmatched: 6. CDR3 length: 15 residues. Germline V gene lookup returns CDR1 LGHNA and CDR2 YSLEER. The CDR3 nucleotides are TGCGCCAGCAGCCCGTCCGGGACTAGCCCCGGGGAGCTGTTTTTT. Translation: CASSPSGTSPGELFF.

V gene TRBV30 combines with J gene TRBJ1-3; weak D call: TRBD1 (6 bases). Per germline, CDR1 GTSNPN and CDR2 SVGIG (reference sequence). The germline V and J ends were trimmed by 1 base and 0 bases, with 13 bases remaining between them. The CDR3 runs 16 residues. The CDR3 protein is CAWSAGTTFSGNTIYF. CDR3 DNA: TGTGCCTGGAGTGCCGGGACAACATTCTCTGGAAACACCATATATTTT.

V usage is TRBV4-3 and J usage is TRBJ2-3; TRBD2 aligns across 10 bases. Germline lookup yields CDR1 LGHNA and CDR2 YSLEER. CDR3 length equals 18 residues. After removal of 0 bases from V and 1 base from J, the junction contained 7 bases not matched to a gene. CDR3: CASSQDRRTSGGTDTQYF. The CDR3 bases are TGCGCCAGCAGCCAAGATCGTCGAACTAGCGGGGGCACAGATACGCAGTATTTT.

J is TRBJ2-7 and V is TRBV6-5, with D possibly TRBD2 on 5 matching bases. Trimming pared 5 bases from V and 2 bases from J, leaving 10 bases between. This CDR3 has 13 residues. Germline V gives CDR1 MNHEY, CDR2 SVGAGI. The CDR3 DNA reads TGTGCCAGCAGTATAGCGACACCCTACGAGCAGTACTTC. It translates to CASSIATPYEQYF.

This clone was observed once. The V call is TRBV27, the J call TRBJ2-5, with D unclear. The V gene lost 0 bases and the J gene lost 5 bases, with 7 bases spanning the gap. CDR1 is MNHEY and CDR2 is SMNVEV in the germline V gene (reference sequence). The length of the CDR3 is 13 residues. The CDR3 sequence is CASSLSLRETQYF. The CDR3 DNA is TGTGCCAGCAGTTTATCCCTCCGGGAGACCCAGTACTTC.

The J gene is TRBJ2-7, the V gene TRBV7-9; D perhaps matches TRBD1 (6 bases). CDR3 size: 11 residues. V was cut by 4 bases and J by 7 bases, with 8 bases left in between. Germline V lookup: CDR1 SEHNR, CDR2 FQNEAQ (reference sequence). CDR3 residues: CASSSGQEQYF. CDR3 bases: TGTGCCAGCAGCTCCGGACAGGAGCAGTACTTC.

The V and J genes are TRBV19 and TRBJ2-7, with 10 bases aligning to TRBD2. CDR3 length: 16 amino acids. Per germline, CDR1 LNHDA and CDR2 SQIVND (reference sequence). Trimming took 4 bases from V and 2 from J; bases not matched to a gene: 8. The CDR3 here is CASSKILAGEPYEQYF. Written as DNA, the CDR3 is TGTGCCAGTAGTAAAATTCTAGCGGGAGAACCCTACGAGCAGTACTTC.

The chain employs TRBV27 and TRBJ2-7, with 7 bases aligning to TRBD1. Looked up from germline, CDR1 is MNHEY and CDR2 is SMNVEV (reference sequence). The CDR3 is made up of 14 amino acids. Unmatched junction bases numbered 3, after V lost 4 bases and J lost 0 bases. The CDR3 here is CASSYRDSSYEQYF. CDR3 nucleotides: TGTGCCAGCAGTTACCGGGACAGCTCCTACGAGCAGTACTTC.

V usage is TRBV2 and J usage is TRBJ2-7, with 9 nucleotides matching TRBD1. Per the germline V gene, CDR1 is SNHLY and CDR2 is FYNNEI. J lost 1 base, V lost 11 bases, and 3 bases had no gene match. The length of the CDR3 is 12 residues. CDR3: CAGTGLSYEQYF. Written as DNA, the CDR3 is TGTGCCGGGACAGGGCTTTCCTACGAGCAGTACTTC.

V usage is TRBV11-2 and J usage is TRBJ1-2, with unresolved D. The germline V and J ends were trimmed by 5 bases and 4 bases, with 8 bases remaining between them. This CDR3 contains 12 residues. The V gene's germline CDR1 is SGHAT and CDR2 FQNNGV. Here the CDR3 reads CASSTEGYGYTF. The CDR3 DNA is TGTGCCAGCAGCACAGAGGGCTATGGCTACACCTTC. Full variable domain (outside the CDR3, taken from reference TRBV11-2 and TRBJ1-2): EAGVAQSPRYKIIEKRQSVAFWCNPISGHATLYWYQQILGQGPKLLIQFQNNGVVDDSQLPKDRFSAERLKGVDSTLKIQPAKLEDSAVYLCASSTEGYGYTFGSGTRLTVV.

V gene TRBV7-9 combines with J gene TRBJ2-7, with 7 bases aligning to TRBD1. Germline trimming cut 4 bases from V and 6 bases from J; bases unmatched to any gene: 9. The CDR3 consists of 14 residues. Germline values: CDR1 SEHNR, CDR2 FQNEAQ (reference sequence). CDR3 DNA: TGTGCCAGCAGCTCCGGACAGGTCTCTGGCGAGCAGTACTTC. Amino acids: CASSSGQVSGEQYF. Filled out from reference TRBV7-9 and TRBJ2-7, the complete variable domain reads DTGVSQNPRHKITKRGQNVTFRCDPISEHNRLYWYRQTLGQGPEFLTYFQNEAQLEKSRLLSDRFSAERPKGSFSTLEIQRTEQGDSAMYLCASSSGQVSGEQYFGPGTRLTVT.

The chain's CDR3 is CASTPGWGHRSGGYTF. Here the CDR3 DNA reads TGTGCCAGCACCCCCGGGTGGGGACACCGATCGGGTGGCTACACCTTC. This chain uses TRBV28 with TRBJ1-2, with a weak D call TRBD1 (6 bases). Germline CDR1 MDHEN, CDR2 SYDVKM. The CDR3 is 16 amino acids. V was trimmed by 7 bases and J by 7 bases, leaving 25 bases between them.

V and J are TRBV12-5 and TRBJ2-5, with 15 bases fitting TRBD2. Trimming removed 5 bases from V and 4 bases from J; junction bases left unmatched: 2. CDR3 length: 15 amino acids. CDR1 is LGHNT, CDR2 FRNRAP, per germline. DNA for the CDR3: TGTGCTAGTGGTAAGGGACTAGCGGGAGGAGAGACCCAGTACTTC. Its translation: CASGKGLAGGETQYF.

This clone was recorded only once. The rearrangement links TRBV2 to TRBJ2-7; perhaps TRBD1 as D (6 bases). Deletions cut 3 bases from V and 3 bases from J, with 21 bases between. The CDR3 loop spans 17 amino acids. Germline V gene sequence: CDR1 SNHLY, CDR2 FYNNEI. CDR3 bases: TGTGCCAGCAGTGATTCCCTACAGGGTCCCCTTAGCTACGAGCAGTACTTC. This sequence encodes CASSDSLQGPLSYEQYF.

This clone was found a few times. The rearrangement joins TRBV27 to TRBJ2-7; D remains unclear. The CDR3 totals 14 residues. V lost 0 bases and J lost 3, with 9 bases in between. CDR1 MNHEY and CDR2 SMNVEV come from the germline V gene (reference sequence). The CDR3 nucleotides read TGTGCCAGCAGTTTATCCGTGACACACTACGAGCAGTACTTC. Its translation: CASSLSVTHYEQYF.

The chain combines TRBV9 with TRBJ1-6; D unresolved. The CDR3 consists of 14 residues. Germline V gene data show CDR1 as SGDLS and CDR2 as YYNGEE. Trimming left V 2 bases short and J 8 bases short, with 11 bases between. In DNA, the CDR3 is TGTGCCAGCAGCGTGAGTTTCGGGGATTCACCCCTCCACTTT. Translated, it gives CASSVSFGDSPLHF.

The V gene is TRBV6-9, the J gene TRBJ2-7; 7 bases line up with TRBD2. This CDR3 is 15 amino acids long. Germline assignment: CDR1 MNHGY and CDR2 SVAAGI. V lost 4 bases and J lost 2; bases outside the gene matches: 8. CDR3 in DNA: TGTGCCAGCAGTTCCAGCGGGACCCTCCCCTACGAGCAGTACTTC. It translates to CASSSSGTLPYEQYF.

The chain has TRBV30 and TRBJ1-2, with TRBD1 matching over 7 bases. The CDR3 spans 12 residues. Germline CDR1 reads GTSNPN; CDR2 reads SVGIG (reference sequence). The ends lost 0 bases at V and 8 bases at J; junction bases unmatched: 3. Here the CDR3 reads CAWSVQGIGYTF. The DNA for the CDR3 is TGTGCCTGGAGTGTACAGGGGATCGGCTACACCTTC.

This chain links TRBV2 with TRBJ1-1; D gene ambiguous. Trimming took off 11 bases at V and 3 bases at J, with 19 bases between the two ends. The CDR3 runs to 14 residues. Germline V gene sequence: CDR1 SNHLY, CDR2 FYNNEI. The CDR3 region is CAPSLVPADTEAFF. CDR3 DNA sequence: TGTGCCCCCTCCTTAGTACCCGCGGACACTGAAGCTTTCTTT.

V is TRBV2 and J is TRBJ1-2; D gene ambiguous. Trimming took off 7 bases at V and 3 bases at J, with 12 bases between the two ends. The length of the CDR3 is 13 residues. Germline V lookup: CDR1 SNHLY, CDR2 FYNNEI. The CDR3, as DNA: TGTGCCAGCAACAAGGACTTATACTATGGCTACACCTTC. This sequence encodes CASNKDLYYGYTF.

The chain joins TRBV5-1 to TRBJ2-7, with 7 positions matching TRBD1. In germline, CDR1 is SGHRS, CDR2 YFSETQ. The CDR3 totals 12 residues. J gave up 5 bases and V 4 bases, and 3 bases lay outside the gene matches. Here the CDR3 reads CASSGDRNEQYF. CDR3 nucleotides: TGCGCCAGCAGCGGGGACAGAAACGAGCAGTACTTC.

This rearrangement joins TRBV9 to TRBJ2-7; TRBD1 matches 7 bases. This CDR3 has 14 amino acids. CDR1 is SGDLS, CDR2 YYNGEE, per germline. Trimming at V came to 4 bases and at J to 0 bases, leaving 4 bases not matched to a gene. CDR3 in DNA: TGTGCCAGCAGCCCGGGGACAGCCTCCTACGAGCAGTACTTC. It is translated as CASSPGTASYEQYF.